This is a list of T cell receptor beta chains from one sample in a study of blood T cell repertoires in COVID-19. Data came from immunoSEQ multiplex PCR; TCRdb stores just in-frame clones and leaves some out. The table includes roughly 270,000 clones, roughly 85% detected once. Sequenced material: peripheral blood. The source of these receptors is a man in his forties or fifties with active or convalescent COVID-19. The CDR3 runs from the conserved cysteine through the conserved F or W. A D gene is named only where the DNA matches it firmly. Clone size is not always given. Where it is, it says once, few, many or a class for expanded clones.

>TRBJ1-2|NA|TRBV29-1|NA
TGCAGCGTTGAAGCTCAGGAGGGGATCTATGGCTACACCTTC
CSVEAQEGIYGYTF
>TRBJ1-2|NA|TRBV13|NA
TGTGCCAGCAGCCCCGGGGGGCAGTCCCCCAACTATGGCTACACCTTC
CASSPGGQSPNYGYTF
>TRBJ1-2|NA|TRBV10-3|NA
TGTGCCATCTGGTCGGGGGACGGGATCTATGGCTACACCTTC
CAIWSGDGIYGYTF
>TRBJ1-5|NA|TRBV4-2|few
TGTGCCAGCAGCCAAGATCAGGGTTCGGCTCAGCCCCAGCATTTT
CASSQDQGSAQPQHF
>TRBJ2-7|TRBD2|TRBV5-4|NA
TGTGCCAGCAGCCGGGAAGCAAGCGGGAGTTGGGACTTCGAGCAGTACTTC
CASSREASGSWDFEQYF
>TRBJ1-5|NA|TRBV7-2|NA
TGTGCCAGCAGCTTGGGGCAGGGTTGGGGTCAGCCCCAGCATTTT
CASSLGQGWGQPQHF
>TRBJ2-1|TRBD2|TRBV6-2/TRBV6-3|NA
TGTGCCAGCAGTTACCCCCCCACTAGCGAGCCAAACAATGAGCAGTTCTTC
CASSYPPTSEPNNEQFF
>TRBJ2-5|NA|TRBV7-2|NA
TGTGCCAGCAGCCCCATACAAAAGGAGACCCAGTACTTC
CASSPIQKETQYF
>TRBJ1-2|TRBD1|TRBV11-2|NA
TGTGCCAGCAGCTTACTTGGGACAGGGGTGGGTGGCTACACCTTC
CASSLLGTGVGGYTF
>TRBJ2-1|TRBD2|TRBV7-9|NA
TGTGCCAGCGCTCAGGGCGGGAGGGAAGAGCAGTTCTTC
CASAQGGREEQFF
>TRBJ1-5|NA|TRBV11-2|NA
TGTGCCAGCACCCTCTCGCGAGGGAGCAATCAGCCCCAGCATTTT
CASTLSRGSNQPQHF
>TRBJ1-1|TRBD1|TRBV7-2|NA
TGTGCCAGCAGCGCCGACAGGGCCACTGAAGCTTTCTTT
CASSADRATEAFF
>TRBJ2-7|NA|TRBV28|NA
TGTGCCAGCAGTTCTCAATTTGGGACACTTATCCACGAGCAGTACTTC
CASSSQFGTLIHEQYF
>TRBJ2-6|NA|TRBV18|NA
TGTGCCAGCTCACCACCTTACTCTGGGGCCAACGTCCTGACTTTC
CASSPPYSGANVLTF
>TRBJ2-1|TRBD2|TRBV5-1|once
TGCGCCAGCAGCACAGGACTAGCGGGAGGTTATAACAATGAGCAGTTCTTC
CASSTGLAGGYNNEQFF
>TRBJ2-1|NA|TRBV19|NA
TGTGCCAGTAGTATAGACGGGGGACGACGCTACAATGAGCAGTTCTTC
CASSIDGGRRYNEQFF
>TRBJ2-7|TRBD2|TRBV18|once
TGTGCCAGCTCACCGACCCCCGGGACTAGCGGGAGGGCTACAAGCTACGAGCAGTACTTC
CASSPTPGTSGRATSYEQYF
>TRBJ2-7|NA|TRBV5-8|NA
TGTGCCAGCAGCTCAAATTGGGAAGGGGCCGAGCAGTACTTC
CASSSNWEGAEQYF
>TRBJ1-3|NA|TRBV6-5|NA
TGTGCCAGCAGCATGGGGGGCTCTGGAAACACCATATATTTT
CASSMGGSGNTIYF
>TRBJ1-1|NA|TRBV19|NA
TGTGCCAGTAGTATAAACAGAGCGAACACTGAAGCTTTCTTT
CASSINRANTEAFF
>TRBJ2-5|NA|TRBV15|large
TGTGCCACCAGCAGAGGCAGTGACCAAGAGACCCAGTACTTC
CATSRGSDQETQYF
>TRBJ1-5|TRBD1|TRBV29-1|NA
TGCAGCGCGGCGACAGGGAGCAATCAGCCCCAGCATTTT
CSAATGSNQPQHF
>TRBJ1-6|TRBD1|TRBV27|NA
TGTGCCAGCACTCCGGACAGGGGCAGCTCACCCCTCCACTTT
CASTPDRGSSPLHF
>TRBJ2-3|NA|TRBV20-1|once
TGCAGTGTGGGCATCCTTGATACGCAGTATTTT
CSVGILDTQYF
>TRBJ1-1|TRBD1|TRBV19|NA
TGTGCCAGTAGTACCCGGACAGGGGTACCTGAAGCTTTCTTT
CASSTRTGVPEAFF
>TRBJ1-1|NA|TRBV5-1|few
TGCGCCAGCAGCTTGGTGGGCCCCGGTGAAAGAGCTTTCTTT
CASSLVGPGERAFF
>TRBJ2-3|TRBD2|TRBV11-2|NA
TGTGCCAGCAGCGATGAGGTAGGACTAGTCGAAGGCACAGATACGCAGTATTTT
CASSDEVGLVEGTDTQYF
>TRBJ2-1|TRBD2|TRBV3-1/TRBV3-2|NA
TGTGCCAGCAGCCTGGGACTAGCGGGGGGAAGCAATGAGCAGTTCTTC
CASSLGLAGGSNEQFF
>TRBJ2-1|TRBD2|TRBV4-2|NA
TGTGCCAGCAGCCAAGACCGCAGACTAGCGGGAGTTAATGAGCAGTTCTTC
CASSQDRRLAGVNEQFF
>TRBJ2-1|NA|TRBV19|many
TGTGCCAGTAGTATTCCGCGCACTCAGGGCAATGAGCAGTTCTTC
CASSIPRTQGNEQFF
>TRBJ2-7|TRBD2|TRBV6-5|NA
TGTGCCAGCAGTTACGCTAGCGGGGAAGCCTACGAGCAGTACTTC
CASSYASGEAYEQYF
>TRBJ1-5|NA|TRBV2|NA
TGTGCCAGCAGGAAAACAAACCAGCCCCAGCATTTT
CASRKTNQPQHF
>TRBJ2-7|NA|TRBV11-2|NA
TGTGCCAGCAGCTTAGTTTCAGGGTACGAGCAGTACTTC
CASSLVSGYEQYF
>TRBJ1-4|TRBD1|TRBV15|NA
TGTGCCACCAGCAGAGATAGAACAGGGGGGTCGGGAAAACTGTTTTTT
CATSRDRTGGSGKLFF
>TRBJ1-2|TRBD1|TRBV12-3/TRBV12-4|once
TGTGCCAGCAGCTACAGGGGGCCGGATGGCTACACCTTC
CASSYRGPDGYTF
>TRBJ1-2|NA|TRBV7-8|NA
TGTGCCAGCAGCGGGGATGGGCTTTACAGGGACTATGGCTACACCTTC
CASSGDGLYRDYGYTF
>TRBJ1-1|NA|TRBV6-5|once
TGTGCCACGACCCCGCTGTACAGGATGAACACTGAAGCTTTCTTT
CATTPLYRMNTEAFF
>TRBJ1-5|TRBD1|TRBV19|NA
TGTGCCAGTAGTATACCGGGACAGGGGGTGAGGCAGCCCCAGCATTTT
CASSIPGQGVRQPQHF
>TRBJ1-2|NA|TRBV2|few
TGTGCCAGCAGTGAGAGGGCGTATGGCTACACCTTC
CASSERAYGYTF
>TRBJ1-5|NA|TRBV6-5|NA
TGTGCCAGCAGTCTAACAGGGTATAGCAATCAGCCCCAGCATTTT
CASSLTGYSNQPQHF
>TRBJ2-1|NA|TRBV29-1|few
TGCAGCGTGTGGAAAGGACTTATTTGGTTCTTC
CSVWKGLIWFF
>TRBJ2-7|NA|TRBV7-8|NA
TGTGCCAGCAGCCCCTTTCGACAGAGCTCCTACGAGCAGTACTTC
CASSPFRQSSYEQYF
>TRBJ2-3|NA|TRBV4-1|once
TGCGCCAGCAGCCAAGCTCCAGTCACAGATACGCAGTATTTT
CASSQAPVTDTQYF
>TRBJ2-1|TRBD2|TRBV19|NA
TGTGCCAGTAGTATGGGTCTAGCGGGCTACAATGAGCAGTTCTTC
CASSMGLAGYNEQFF
>TRBJ2-7|TRBD2|TRBV7-8|NA
TGTGCCAGCAGCTTAGCGACCGGGACTAGCGGGAGCTCCTACGAGCAGTACTTC
CASSLATGTSGSSYEQYF
>TRBJ1-1|NA|TRBV10-2|few
TGCGCCAGCGCGGAACAGGGAGGGGGCACTGAAGCTTTCTTT
CASAEQGGGTEAFF
>TRBJ2-1|NA|TRBV28|few
TGTGCCAGCAAATTCGGACAGTTTAATTACAATGAGCAGTTCTTC
CASKFGQFNYNEQFF
>TRBJ2-7|NA|TRBV27|few
TGTGCCAGCAGTTTATCAACCAGGGTCCCCTACGAGCAGTACTTC
CASSLSTRVPYEQYF
>TRBJ1-1|NA|TRBV18|NA
TGTGCCAGCTCACCCGGAGTTACGAACACTGAAGCTTTCTTT
CASSPGVTNTEAFF
>TRBJ1-1|NA|TRBV9|NA
TGTGCCAGCAGCGTTTTGACAGACAAGCAAGCTTTCTTT
CASSVLTDKQAFF
>TRBJ2-7|TRBD1|TRBV11-1|NA
TGTGCCAGCAGTCCATCAGGGGGCTACGAGCAGTACTTC
CASSPSGGYEQYF
>TRBJ1-4|TRBD1|TRBV7-2|NA
TGTGCCAGCAGCAATCAGGGGGCCGGTAATGAAAAACTGTTTTTT
CASSNQGAGNEKLFF
>TRBJ1-6|NA|TRBV19|NA
TGTGCCAGTAGTATATCTGGCAGCTCCTATAATTCACCCCTCCACTTT
CASSISGSSYNSPLHF
>TRBJ1-6|NA|TRBV11-2|few
TGTGCCAGCAGCTTAGGCGGCTCCTATAATTCACCCCTCCACTTT
CASSLGGSYNSPLHF
>TRBJ1-6|NA|TRBV19|NA
TGTGCCAGTAGACCACAGGTCTCCTATAATTCACCCCTCCACTTT
CASRPQVSYNSPLHF
>TRBJ2-7|NA|TRBV2|many
TGTGCCAGCAGTGAAAACATCGGGAGCTACGAGCAGTACTTC
CASSENIGSYEQYF